The clone carrying this TCR beta chain was found a few times. Germline-derived CDR1 and CDR2 are SGHRS and YFSETQ. Trimming took 3 bases from V and 4 from J; bases not matched to a gene: 8. The CDR3 loop spans 15 amino acids. The data stem from a study of beta chain features in type 1 diabetes. Investigators reverse transcribed all isolated RNA, so they sequenced expressed TCRB transcripts. Only in-frame clones appear in the TCRdb table, and some are missing; sequencing was by immunoSEQ multiplex PCR. The sample contains hundreds of thousands of clones, 10% to 15% of which appear only once. Sequencing was carried out using naive CD4+ T cells from blood. This clonotype originated in a man between 18 and 35 years old in good health. This rearrangement joins TRBV5-1 to TRBJ2-3, with 7 bases lining up with TRBD1. The CDR3 protein is CASSWAGTEPDTQYF. As DNA, the CDR3 is TGCGCCAGCAGCTGGGCCGGGACAGAGCCAGATACGCAGTATTTT.